Sequencing of this TCR beta chain was carried out in a study of cytotoxic CD8 clonotypes in ibrutinib-treated CLL. Whole-study context: Investigators reported about 24 partial and 2 complete responses; after median roughly 65 months, around 15 patients remained remitted and around twelve progressed. With a range of 6 to 36, the median treatment time before response samples were taken was more than 10 months. Study-level results: While tracking circulating CD8+ T-cell counts, baseline clonality exceeded that of age-matched healthy donors.

The CDR3 extends over 16 amino acids. V lost 5 bases, J lost 2 bases, and 9 bases stayed unmatched. The germline CDR1 and CDR2 sequences are SQVTM and ANQGSEA. Sequenced by immunoSEQ multiplex PCR; TCRdb stores in-frame clones only, minus some. The repertoire holds approximately 150,000 clones, with 60% to 80% as singletons. For this clone: The antigen is unknown.

The sequences come from PBMCs, collected after 12 months of ibrutinib treatment. The chain has TRBV29-1 and TRBJ2-5; 12 bases map to TRBD2. The TCR sequence derives from a human donor with chronic lymphocytic leukemia. CDR3 sequence reads: CSVIRQTSGGQETQYF. The CDR3 nucleotides are TGCAGCGTTATCCGCCAGACTAGCGGGGGTCAAGAGACCCAGTACTTC. Complete variable domain (other parts from reference TRBV29-1 and TRBJ2-5): SAVISQKPSRDICQRGTSLTIQCQVDSQVTMMFWYRQQPGQSLTLIATANQGSEATYESGFVIDKFPISRPNLTFSTLTVSNMSPEDSSIYLCSVIRQTSGGQETQYFGPGTRLLVL.